The 5 T cell receptor beta chains reported below all come from one sample, sequenced in a study of blood T cell repertoires in COVID-19. Sequencing used immunoSEQ multiplex PCR; TCRdb keeps in-frame clones, though not all of them. In the table there are 160,000 or so clones, 65% to 85% of which are singletons. The sequenced sample was PBMCs or T cells enriched from blood (not recorded which). All receptors come from a woman in her thirties or forties with acute COVID-19.

The CDR3 DNA sequence: TGTGCCAGCAGCTTAGGGTCAGGGGGCATCACTGAAGCTTTCTTT. Translating gives CASSLGSGGITEAFF. The V call is TRBV7-9, the J call TRBJ1-1, with 8 positions matching TRBD1. Germline CDR1 and CDR2: SEHNR and FQNEAQ (reference sequence). Germline trimming cut 1 base from V and 4 bases from J; bases unmatched to any gene: 5. This CDR3 spans 15 amino acids.

This chain uses TRBV14 with TRBJ1-2, with 8 positions matching TRBD1. Germline CDR1 and CDR2: SGHDN and FVKESK. The ends lost 4 bases at V and 10 bases at J; junction bases unmatched: 5. The CDR3 totals 12 residues. Here the CDR3 reads CASSLGQGDYTF. For the CDR3, the DNA is TGTGCCAGCAGCCTTGGACAGGGCGACTACACCTTC.

The V call is TRBV4-1, the J call TRBJ2-3, with TRBD2 matching 7 bases. This CDR3 has 16 residues. J was trimmed by 7 bases and V by 0 bases; bases with no gene match: 10. CDR1 is MGHRA, CDR2 YSYEKL, per germline. The DNA of the CDR3 is TGCGCCAGCAGCCAAGAATTGGGGCTAGCGGTTTATACGCAGTATTTT. Protein: CASSQELGLAVYTQYF.

CDR3 sequence reads: CATRPDRGGSPLHF. The CDR3 nucleotides are TGTGCCACCAGACCCGACAGGGGAGGATCACCCCTCCACTTT. The chain employs TRBV15 and TRBJ1-6; TRBD1 matches at 8 bases. The CDR3 loop spans 14 amino acids. Germline assignment: CDR1 LNHNV and CDR2 YYDKDF (reference sequence). Trimming cost V 6 bases and J 10 bases; bases outside gene matches: 8.

V is TRBV5-1 and J is TRBJ1-2; 10 bases are a match to TRBD1. The V gene's germline CDR1 is SGHRS and CDR2 YFSETQ. The CDR3 spans 15 residues. V shed 3 bases, J shed 4 bases, and the junction held 6 bases outside the gene matches. The CDR3 region is CASSSDDRGLYGYTF. The CDR3 nucleotides read TGCGCCAGCAGCTCCGACGACAGGGGGCTCTATGGCTACACCTTC.